The 10 T cell receptor beta chains in this list originate from one sample, sequenced in a study of cytomegalovirus exposure and HLA in healthy donors. It was with 60 Vbeta and 13 Jbeta primers that the PCR ran. The assay was immunoSEQ multiplex PCR, and TCRdb's table has in-frame clones only and misses some. The profile covers under 95,000 clones, with roughly 70% appearing a single time and around 10% taken by the ten largest. The sample consisted of PBMCs. The origin of the receptors is a woman aged 40-49 years in good health and CMV-seropositive.

The rearrangement joins TRBV7-3 to TRBJ2-5; D is uncertain. The CDR3 has 13 amino acids. Germline V gene data show CDR1 as SGHTA and CDR2 as FQGTGA. V was trimmed by 4 bases and J by 0 bases, leaving 6 bases between them. This CDR3 is CASSSRYQETQYF. In DNA form, the CDR3 reads TGTGCCAGCAGCTCCAGGTACCAAGAGACCCAGTACTTC.

V is TRBV7-3 and J is TRBJ2-7, with 7 bases fitting TRBD1. Germline lookup yields CDR1 SGHTA and CDR2 FQGTGA. Losses at the gene ends were 5 bases for V and 2 bases for J; bases not matched to a gene: 6. The CDR3 length is 14 residues. The CDR3 region has the DNA TGTGCCAGCAGCGTTAGACAGGGCCCCTACGAGCAGTACTTC. Translated, it gives CASSVRQGPYEQYF.

This clone was seen only once. This sequence joins TRBV6-5 and TRBJ2-7; tentative D call: TRBD1 (6 bases). Germline CDR1 reads MNHEY; CDR2 reads SVGAGI. This CDR3 comprises 16 residues. V was pared by 2 bases and J by 2 bases, with 16 bases between. CDR3 loop: CASSYGQIGQTYEQYF. Here the CDR3 DNA reads TGTGCCAGCAGTTACGGGCAAATTGGACAGACCTACGAGCAGTACTTC.

This chain links TRBV7-9 with TRBJ1-1, with 11 positions matching TRBD1. V trimming: 4 bases; J trimming: 3 bases; junction bases outside the gene matches: 4. CDR1 SEHNR and CDR2 FQNEAQ come from the germline V gene (reference sequence). This CDR3 comprises 15 residues. The CDR3 protein is CASSSGQGADTEAFF. Written as DNA, the CDR3 is TGTGCCAGCAGCTCCGGACAGGGGGCGGACACTGAAGCTTTCTTT.

The rearrangement uses TRBV7-2 and TRBJ1-2; D possibly corresponds to TRBD1 (6 bases). In germline, CDR1 is SGHTA, CDR2 FQGNSA. This CDR3 has 15 amino acids. The ends were cut back, 5 bases at V and 4 bases at J, with 17 bases in the middle. The CDR3 spells CASSPRGGQSYGYTF. The CDR3 nucleotides read TGTGCCAGCAGCCCTAGGGGGGGGCAGAGCTATGGCTACACCTTC.

This clone has only a few counts. The chain employs TRBV30 and TRBJ2-5; tentatively, D is TRBD2 (7 bases). Germline assignment: CDR1 GTSNPN and CDR2 SVGIG (reference sequence). The CDR3 spans 14 residues. V lost 2 bases and J 4 bases, leaving 14 bases between the germline ends. CDR3 loop: CAWSSTGGRETQYF. The CDR3 DNA reads as TGTGCCTGGAGTTCGACCGGGGGGCGAGAGACCCAGTACTTC.

The chain carries TRBV5-4 and TRBJ1-1, with D possibly being TRBD1 (6 bases). This CDR3 region has 16 residues. V lost 4 bases, J lost 4 bases, and 20 bases lay in between. Germline assignment: CDR1 SGHNT and CDR2 YYREEE (reference sequence). In DNA, the CDR3 is TGTGCCAGCAGCCACCCGGACAGTGTTTATGGCACTGAAGCTTTCTTT. Protein product: CASSHPDSVYGTEAFF.

The J gene is TRBJ2-7, the V gene TRBV2; no reliable D call. The germline V gene encodes CDR1 SNHLY and CDR2 FYNNEI. This CDR3 comprises 14 residues. V was trimmed by 1 base and J by 3 bases, leaving 10 bases between them. The CDR3 coding sequence is TGTGCCAGCAGTGAAGTAGCTGGGTACTACGAGCAGTACTTC. Its translation: CASSEVAGYYEQYF.

This clone was found a few times. The chain combines TRBV2 with TRBJ1-2; unclear D gene. CDR1 and CDR2 (germline): SNHLY, FYNNEI. V lost 7 bases to trimming and J lost 8 bases, with 17 bases between them. CDR3 length equals 13 residues. CDR3 sequence: CASTPGGERGYTF. The CDR3 coding sequence is TGTGCCAGCACTCCAGGCGGGGAACGAGGCTACACCTTC.

The J gene is TRBJ1-4, the V gene TRBV2, with 9 bases that match TRBD1. Germline values: CDR1 SNHLY, CDR2 FYNNEI. The CDR3 is made up of 12 amino acids. Germline trimming cut 11 bases from V and 10 bases from J; bases unmatched to any gene: 8. The CDR3 loop reads CAGGQGGLKLFF. The CDR3 bases are TGTGCCGGGGGACAGGGAGGTTTAAAACTGTTTTTT.